The text below deals with one T cell receptor beta chain. Antigen: not known. CDR3 size: 16 residues. A second 7 to 11 cycle PCR used barcoded and J-beta primers. Each CDR3 protein gets one entry after TCRdb re-called the 5' RACE reads with MiXCR. Among 710,000 or so distinct CDR3 sequences listed, approximately 31% were seen once. The sample comes from a study of blood T cells in healthy people across ages. Study background: With template switching, about one barcoded beta molecule was captured per two T cells.

General study results and limits: Estimated diversity that came from one million T cells was considered an underestimate. Per million T cells, TCR beta diversity dropped roughly linearly as age increased.

The specimen sequenced was blood. J is TRBJ2-5 and V is TRBV12-3 or TRBV12-4, with 7 nucleotides matching TRBD1. The DNA end is more similar to TRBJ2-1, so the J call may be wrong. This TCR was recovered from a woman aged 80 or over in good health. CDR3 region: CASTSGTATSQETQFF. The CDR3 DNA is TGTGCCAGCACCTCCGGGACAGCGACATCCCAAGAGACCCAGTTCTTC.